The 23 T cell receptor beta chains below were found in one sample sequenced in a study of T cell responses to AZD1222 COVID-19 vaccine. Generated by immunoSEQ multiplex PCR, the TCRdb table keeps only in-frame clones and is missing some. The sample has 130,000 to 150,000 clones, approximately 91% seen once. The sequencing used peripheral blood, collected 28 days after the second dose of the MenACWY control vaccine. These receptors were obtained from an adult who received the MenACWY meningococcal vaccine as a control.

The chain uses TRBV30 and TRBJ1-6; D is perhaps TRBD1 (6 bases). The ends were cut back, 3 bases at V and 7 bases at J, with 13 bases in the middle. The CDR3 totals 14 residues. Germline V gene data show CDR1 as GTSNPN and CDR2 as SVGIG (reference sequence). CDR3 region: CAWRGRGGNSPLHF. DNA for the CDR3: TGTGCCTGGAGGGGGAGAGGGGGAAATTCACCCCTCCACTTT.

CDR3 bases: TGTGCCAGCAGCTGGGGAAGGGGAGGGGAGGGTGAGCAGTTCTTC. It specifies CASSWGRGGEGEQFF. This chain links TRBV7-2 with TRBJ2-1; 7 nucleotides line up with TRBD2. This CDR3 contains 15 residues. With V trimmed by 4 bases and J by 9 bases, 12 bases remained unmatched. Germline V gives CDR1 SGHTA, CDR2 FQGNSA. Supplemented by reference TRBV7-2 and TRBJ2-1, the full variable domain reads GAGVSQSPSNKVTEKGKDVELRCDPISGHTALYWYRQSLGQGLEFLIYFQGNSAPDKSGLPSDRFSAERTGGSVSTLTIQRTQQEDSAVYLCASSWGRGGEGEQFFGPGTRLTVL.

This rearrangement joins TRBV7-9 to TRBJ1-3; 9 nucleotides agree with TRBD1. This CDR3 contains 16 residues. Germline V gives CDR1 SEHNR, CDR2 FQNEAQ (reference sequence). With 5 bases clipped from V and 4 bases from J, the junction kept 9 bases outside the gene matches. CDR3 sequence reads: CASSRGQGIGGNTIYF. CDR3 nucleotide sequence: TGTGCCAGCAGCCGAGGACAGGGGATCGGAGGAAACACCATATATTTT.

V is TRBV28 and J is TRBJ2-1; 8 bases agree with TRBD1. CDR1 is MDHEN, CDR2 SYDVKM, per germline. There are 14 residues in the CDR3. V dropped 7 bases and J dropped 3; count of bases not matched to a gene: 5. The CDR3: CASKTGQVYNEQFF. The CDR3 bases are TGTGCCAGCAAAACGGGACAGGTCTACAATGAGCAGTTCTTC.

V usage is TRBV7-2 and J usage is TRBJ2-7; TRBD2 might be the D (6 bases). This CDR3 contains 14 residues. With 4 bases removed from V and 2 bases from J, the gap between germline ends came to 12 bases. The V gene's germline CDR1 is SGHTA and CDR2 FQGNSA. The CDR3 region is CASSYGGRAYEQYF. The DNA of the CDR3 is TGTGCCAGCAGCTACGGGGGACGGGCCTACGAGCAGTACTTC.

V gene TRBV11-2 combines with J gene TRBJ2-3; no reliable D call. The germline gives CDR1 SGHAT, CDR2 FQNNGV. The V and J ends lost 4 bases and 6 bases respectively, with 8 bases between them. The CDR3 covers 12 residues. CDR3 in amino acids: CASSSTFDTQYF. As DNA, the CDR3 is TGTGCCAGCAGCTCCACATTCGATACGCAGTATTTT.

V is TRBV6-5 and J is TRBJ2-7; D is unclear. Germline-derived CDR1 and CDR2 are MNHEY and SVGAGI. This CDR3 has 14 residues. Trimming removed 6 bases from V and 0 bases from J, with 12 bases in between. The chain's CDR3 is CASRLDGTSYEQYF. In nucleotides, the CDR3 is TGTGCCAGCAGACTTGACGGAACCTCCTACGAGCAGTACTTC.

There are a few counts of this clone. CDR3 sequence (DNA): TGTGCCAGCAGGCCGACGGATACTGAAGCTTTCTTT. It yields the protein CASRPTDTEAFF. J is TRBJ1-1 and V is TRBV6-5; no definite D call. Germline assignment: CDR1 MNHEY and CDR2 SVGAGI. The CDR3 is 12 amino acids. V lost 6 bases and J lost 5, with 10 bases in between.

This clone was counted a few times. The chain links TRBV27 to TRBJ2-2; tentative D call: TRBD1 (5 bases). Germline CDR1 is MNHEY and CDR2 is SMNVEV (reference sequence). This CDR3 is built from 14 residues. The germline V and J ends were trimmed by 3 bases and 4 bases, with 9 bases remaining between them. The CDR3 loop reads CASSFQGITGELFF. CDR3 coding DNA: TGTGCCAGCAGTTTCCAGGGTATCACCGGGGAGCTGTTTTTT.

The CDR3 loop reads CSVVFAGGLRQPQHF. Here the CDR3 DNA reads TGCAGCGTTGTCTTCGCCGGGGGGTTACGCCAGCCCCAGCATTTT. This rearrangement joins TRBV29-1 to TRBJ1-5, with D perhaps matching TRBD1 (5 bases). Between the trimmed V and J ends, which lost 4 bases and 7 bases, there was a span of 20 bases. The CDR3 is 15 amino acids. CDR1 and CDR2 from the germline V gene are SQVTM and ANQGSEA.

The V gene is TRBV5-4, the J gene TRBJ1-1; maybe TRBD1 (5 bases). Germline CDR1 SGHNT, CDR2 YYREEE (reference sequence). Trimming took 1 base from V and 1 from J, leaving 8 bases between them. The CDR3 has 14 residues. The CDR3 loop is CASSLRGGNTEAFF. CDR3 sequence (DNA): TGTGCCAGCAGCTTGCGGGGCGGGAACACTGAAGCTTTCTTT.

The rearrangement links TRBV7-2 to TRBJ1-5, with D perhaps matching TRBD1 (5 bases). CDR3 length: 14 amino acids. CDR1 and CDR2 (germline): SGHTA, FQGNSA. V was shortened by 1 base and J by 6 bases, with 10 bases between the two germline ends. The CDR3 sequence is CASSLDPGGQPQHF. The CDR3 nucleotides are TGTGCCAGCAGCTTAGACCCGGGGGGTCAGCCCCAGCATTTT.

This chain joins TRBV14 and TRBJ2-7, with D possibly being TRBD2 (5 bases). V shed 2 bases and J shed 0 bases, with 14 bases lying between them. This CDR3 is 16 amino acids long. Germline V lookup: CDR1 SGHDN, CDR2 FVKESK. The CDR3: CASSQNPGIYSYEQYF. CDR3 DNA: TGTGCCAGCAGCCAAAACCCCGGGATTTACTCCTACGAGCAGTACTTC.

This clone was found once. The chain links TRBV4-3 to TRBJ2-3, with D possibly being TRBD2 (6 bases). CDR1 and CDR2 from the germline V gene are LGHNA and YSLEER. The V gene lost 0 bases and the J gene lost 0 bases, with 16 bases spanning the gap. The CDR3 is 18 residues long. For the CDR3, the DNA is TGCGCCAGCAGCCAAGAATATGGTGGAGGGACTAGCACAGATACGCAGTATTTT. Amino acids: CASSQEYGGGTSTDTQYF.

This clone came up once. The chain links TRBV11-2 to TRBJ2-1; 12 nucleotides line up with TRBD2. The CDR3 loop spans 16 amino acids. Trimming removed 1 base from V and 8 bases from J; junction bases left unmatched: 6. CDR1 is SGHAT, CDR2 FQNNGV, per germline. DNA for the CDR3: TGTGCCAGCAGCTTAGGAGCTAGCGGGAGGGCCTATGAGCAGTTCTTC. Translating it yields CASSLGASGRAYEQFF. The complete variable domain, with remaining parts taken from reference TRBV11-2 and TRBJ2-1, reads EAGVAQSPRYKIIEKRQSVAFWCNPISGHATLYWYQQILGQGPKLLIQFQNNGVVDDSQLPKDRFSAERLKGVDSTLKIQPAKLEDSAVYLCASSLGASGRAYEQFFGPGTRLTVL.

V usage is TRBV15 and J usage is TRBJ2-7; 7 bases align to TRBD2. Germline assignment: CDR1 LNHNV and CDR2 YYDKDF (reference sequence). The trim removed 5 bases at V and 5 bases at J, leaving 3 bases unmatched. The CDR3 extends over 12 amino acids. The CDR3: CATSGGVHEQYF. The CDR3 nucleotides read TGTGCCACCAGCGGGGGGGTGCACGAGCAGTACTTC.

This rearrangement joins TRBV5-1 to TRBJ1-1; 8 bases match TRBD1. V shed 4 bases and J 4 bases; nucleotides not matched to a gene: 6. Germline loops: CDR1 SGHRS, CDR2 YFSETQ. CDR3 length: 14 amino acids. In DNA, the CDR3 is TGCGCCAGCAGCCGACAGGGGATAGCCACTGAAGCTTTCTTT. It yields the protein CASSRQGIATEAFF.

The rearrangement joins TRBV5-1 to TRBJ2-2; D call uncertain. Germline V gene lookup returns CDR1 SGHRS and CDR2 YFSETQ. V lost 2 bases, J lost 4 bases, and 9 bases lay in between. This CDR3 spans 14 amino acids. In DNA, the CDR3 is TGCGCCAGCAGCTTAATTACGAGCACCGGGGAGCTGTTTTTT. It translates to CASSLITSTGELFF.

The chain uses TRBV4-3 and TRBJ1-4; D uncertain. Germline assignment: CDR1 LGHNA and CDR2 YSLEER. The CDR3 totals 15 residues. Trimming left V 4 bases short and J 5 bases short, with 14 bases between. CDR3 protein: CASSLTSGANEKLFF. The CDR3 bases are TGCGCCAGCAGCCTAACCTCAGGTGCGAATGAAAAACTGTTTTTT.

The genes are TRBV18 and TRBJ1-3; TRBD1 matches 8 bases. Germline loops: CDR1 KGHSH, CDR2 LQKENI. J was trimmed by 10 bases and V by 5 bases; bases with no gene match: 7. The CDR3 totals 13 residues. The CDR3 region is CASSSGTGATIYF. The DNA of the CDR3 is TGTGCCAGCTCATCCGGGACAGGAGCGACCATATATTTT.

In DNA, the CDR3 is TGTGCCAGCAGTGATTCGCGCAGGGCCAATAATTCACCCCTCCACTTT. It translates to CASSDSRRANNSPLHF. The chain recombines TRBV2 with TRBJ1-6; maybe TRBD1 (5 bases). Germline values: CDR1 SNHLY, CDR2 FYNNEI. This CDR3 is built from 16 residues. V dropped 3 bases and J dropped 5 bases, with 14 bases sitting between them.

The V gene is TRBV7-8, the J gene TRBJ1-6, with D uncertain. This CDR3 has 13 amino acids. The germline gives CDR1 SGHVS, CDR2 FQNEAQ. Trimming left V 3 bases short and J 7 bases short, with 7 bases between. The CDR3 reads CASSLGPNSPLHF. The CDR3, as DNA: TGTGCCAGCAGCTTGGGCCCCAATTCACCCCTCCACTTT.

This chain connects TRBV7-9 to TRBJ2-1; D call uncertain. Per germline, CDR1 SEHNR and CDR2 FQNEAQ (reference sequence). The CDR3 loop spans 14 amino acids. The V and J ends lost 1 base and 7 bases respectively, with 11 bases between them. CDR3 loop: CASSLGARGNEQFF. CDR3 in DNA: TGTGCCAGCAGCTTAGGGGCCCGAGGAAATGAGCAGTTCTTC.